These 30 T cell receptor beta chains originate from one sample sequenced in a study of cytomegalovirus exposure and HLA in healthy donors. The PCR was carried out with 60 Vbeta primers and 13 Jbeta primers. Profiling relied on immunoSEQ multiplex PCR, and the TCRdb table lists in-frame clones only, not all of them. The table lists about 110,000 clones, around two thirds of them singletons. Sequenced input: PBMCs. All receptors come from a man in his thirties or forties in good health and CMV-seropositive.

This clone came up a few times. Sequence at one end of the junction differs from germline and may be a read error. This chain joins TRBV5-1 and TRBJ1-2, with D uncertain. The CDR3 spans 14 residues. Per germline, CDR1 SGHRS and CDR2 YFSETQ. CDR3 residues: CASRLALEDYGYTF. The CDR3 DNA reads as TGCGCCAGCAGGTTGGCTCTCGAGGACTATGGCTACACCTTC.

This chain links TRBV25-1 with TRBJ1-4; D may be TRBD1 (5 bases). This CDR3 has 15 residues. V dropped 6 bases and J dropped 10 bases, with 21 bases sitting between them. Germline assignment: CDR1 MGHDK and CDR2 SYGVNS. CDR3 coding DNA: TGTGCCAGCAGCTCCTCGCGGGGGGTATTGGGAAAACTGTTTTTT. Translation gives CASSSSRGVLGKLFF. Full variable domain (rest looked up from reference TRBV25-1 and TRBJ1-4): EADIYQTPRYLVIGTGKKITLECSQTMGHDKMYWYQQDPGMELHLIHYSYGVNSTEKGDLSSESTVSRIRTEHFPLTLESARPSHTSQYLCASSSSRGVLGKLFFGSGTQLSVL.

The table lists this clone with a few counts. The chain joins TRBV7-9 to TRBJ1-6; weak D call: TRBD1 (5 bases). This CDR3 contains 16 residues. V gave up 1 base and J gave up 8 bases, with 15 bases separating them. CDR1 SEHNR and CDR2 FQNEAQ come from the germline V gene (reference sequence). This chain's CDR3 is CASSLGGGEGYSPLHF. The CDR3 coding sequence is TGTGCCAGCAGCTTAGGAGGAGGGGAAGGATATTCACCCCTCCACTTT.

V gene TRBV10-2 combines with J gene TRBJ1-6, with D uncertain. V was shortened by 4 bases and J by 0 bases, with 4 bases between the two germline ends. The CDR3 spans 14 residues. From germline, CDR1 is WSHSY and CDR2 SAAADI. CDR3: CASSVSSYNSPLHF. The CDR3 DNA reads TGCGCCAGCAGTGTGAGCTCCTATAATTCACCCCTCCACTTT.

This clone has more than one count but fewer than ten. The gene calls are TRBV4-1 and TRBJ1-1; D remains ambiguous. Trimming left V 6 bases short and J 5 bases short, with 16 bases between. The CDR3 consists of 14 residues. The V gene's germline CDR1 is MGHRA and CDR2 YSYEKL. Written as DNA, the CDR3 is TGCGCCAGCAGTTGGTCAGGCGGGCGTACTGAAGCTTTCTTT. Its translation: CASSWSGGRTEAFF.

This chain uses TRBV11-3 with TRBJ2-1, with TRBD1 matching over 7 bases. The CDR3 has 16 residues. J lost 0 bases, V lost 5 bases, and 7 bases had no gene match. Germline V gene data show CDR1 as SGHNT and CDR2 as YENEEA. CDR3 nucleotide sequence: TGTGCCAGCAGCCCGAGGGGGCATCTCTCCTACAATGAGCAGTTCTTC. Its protein is CASSPRGHLSYNEQFF.

This rearrangement joins TRBV11-2 to TRBJ2-3; TRBD1 is a possible D gene (5 bases). Trimming removed 0 bases at V and 4 bases at J, with 11 bases between. This CDR3 is built from 15 residues. Germline loops: CDR1 SGHAT, CDR2 FQNNGV. Here the CDR3 reads CASSLESGMADTQYF. The DNA for the CDR3 is TGTGCCAGCAGCTTAGAGTCAGGGATGGCAGATACGCAGTATTTT.

The chain links TRBV21-1 to TRBJ2-6; the D call in the table, TRBD2, was not verified against the DNA. TRBV21-1 has pseudogene status. The CDR3 has 16 amino acids. The CDR3 sequence is CARGPKGGVRANVLTF. CDR3 bases: TGTGCCAGAGGACCCAAGGGGGGGGTGAGGGCCAACGTCCTGACTTTC.

In its sample, this clone was seen a few times. The rearrangement links TRBV2 to TRBJ1-2; D remains ambiguous. Deletions cut 3 bases from V and 2 bases from J, with 19 bases between. The germline V gene encodes CDR1 SNHLY and CDR2 FYNNEI. The CDR3 runs to 17 residues. CDR3 amino acids: CASSEYLREAWNYGYTF. Written as DNA, the CDR3 is TGTGCCAGCAGTGAGTATCTGAGGGAGGCTTGGAACTATGGCTACACCTTC. The variable domain in full, completed from reference TRBV2 and TRBJ1-2, reads EPEVTQTPSHQVTQMGQEVILRCVPISNHLYFYWYRQILGQKVEFLVSFYNNEISEKSEIFDDQFSVERPDGSNFTLKIRSTKLEDSAMYFCASSEYLREAWNYGYTFGSGTRLTVV.

The V gene is TRBV5-1, the J gene TRBJ2-5; perhaps TRBD2 as D (6 bases). Trimming left V 5 bases short and J 2 bases short, with 16 bases between. Germline CDR1 is SGHRS and CDR2 is YFSETQ. The CDR3 runs to 15 residues. This chain's CDR3 is CASSFYGGVQETQYF. The CDR3 nucleotides read TGCGCCAGCAGTTTTTACGGCGGGGTACAAGAGACCCAGTACTTC.

This clone was observed a single time. The V gene is TRBV5-5, the J gene TRBJ1-1; tentatively, D is TRBD1 (5 bases). This CDR3 region has 16 residues. The germline V gene has CDR1 SGHKS and CDR2 YYEKEE (reference sequence). Trimming left V 6 bases short and J 3 bases short, with 21 bases between. CDR3 nucleotides: TGTGCCAGCAACTTTAGGACGGGACGGGGGGACACTGAAGCTTTCTTT. Translated, it gives CASNFRTGRGDTEAFF.

In the case of this clone: This sample includes further DNA sequences coding for the same CDR3. The rearrangement uses TRBV7-3 and TRBJ2-5, with 7 bases aligning to TRBD1. Germline V CDR1 and CDR2: SGHTA, FQGTGA. This CDR3 spans 15 amino acids. The J segment lost 1 base and the V segment lost 2 bases, leaving 4 bases of the junction unmatched. CDR3 sequence: CASSLERTGQETQYF. CDR3 nucleotides: TGTGCCAGCAGCTTAGAAAGGACAGGCCAAGAGACCCAGTACTTC.

This chain joins TRBV6-4 and TRBJ2-3; TRBD1 matches 10 bases. This CDR3 has 15 amino acids. Germline V gene sequence: CDR1 MRHNA, CDR2 SNTAGT. V trimming: 6 bases; J trimming: 4 bases; junction bases outside the gene matches: 7. This CDR3 reads CASSAGQGGADTQYF. CDR3 nucleotides: TGTGCCAGCAGCGCCGGACAGGGGGGAGCAGATACGCAGTATTTT.

V is TRBV11-2 and J is TRBJ1-4, with D possibly matching TRBD1 (5 bases). V was trimmed by 1 base and J by 0 bases, leaving 15 bases between them. The germline V gene encodes CDR1 SGHAT and CDR2 FQNNGV. The CDR3 extends over 18 amino acids. The CDR3 loop reads CASSLGRKTASTNEKLFF. The CDR3 DNA reads as TGTGCCAGCAGCTTAGGCCGCAAGACAGCGTCAACTAATGAAAAACTGTTTTTT.

V gene TRBV7-6 combines with J gene TRBJ2-1; the match to TRBD2 covers 7 bases. The CDR3 is made up of 15 amino acids. The germline V gene encodes CDR1 SGHVS and CDR2 FNYEAQ. The ends lost 5 bases at V and 7 bases at J; junction bases unmatched: 11. CDR3: CASSVEDTSANEQFF. DNA for the CDR3: TGTGCCAGCAGCGTCGAAGACACTAGCGCAAATGAGCAGTTCTTC.

J is TRBJ2-6 and V is TRBV12-5; tentatively, D is TRBD1 (5 bases). The CDR3 contains 17 residues. The germline CDR1 and CDR2 sequences are LGHNT and FRNRAP. V was pared by 10 bases and J by 0 bases, with 19 bases between. The CDR3 reads CAMLPGHYISGANVLTF. Here the CDR3 DNA reads TGTGCTATGCTGCCCGGACACTACATCTCTGGGGCCAACGTCCTGACTTTC.

The rearrangement joins TRBV6-1 to TRBJ2-3; no firm D call. There are 9 residues in the CDR3. Germline V gives CDR1 MNHNS, CDR2 SASEGT. Trimming removed 6 bases from V and 8 bases from J, with 3 bases in between. CDR3 residues: CASSGTQYF. The DNA for the CDR3 is TGTGCCAGCAGCGGTACGCAGTATTTT.

The CDR3 DNA follows: TGTGCCAGCAGTGAGCGGGGACTTAGAAACACCATATATTTT. It translates to CASSERGLRNTIYF. V is TRBV25-1 and J is TRBJ1-3; possible D gene TRBD1, 5 bases. The CDR3 runs to 14 residues. Trimming removed 3 bases from V and 5 bases from J, with 11 bases in between. Germline-derived CDR1 and CDR2 are MGHDK and SYGVNS.

The chain links TRBV5-6 to TRBJ2-7; a possible D gene is TRBD1 (7 bases). With 4 bases removed from V and 1 base from J, the gap between germline ends came to 15 bases. The CDR3 contains 15 residues. Germline-derived CDR1 and CDR2 are SGHDT and YYEEEE. The CDR3 nucleotides read TGTGCCAGCAGCCCCGGGGGCAGGGGGTCCTACGAGCAGTACTTC. It yields the protein CASSPGGRGSYEQYF.

CDR3 in DNA: TGTGCCAGCAGCTGGGAGGGGGGCGCTAATGAAAAACTGTTTTTT. Its protein product is CASSWEGGANEKLFF. V gene TRBV5-6 combines with J gene TRBJ1-4; the D gene is possibly TRBD1 (6 bases). Germline CDR1 reads SGHDT; CDR2 reads YYEEEE. The CDR3 is made up of 15 amino acids. Trimming left V 3 bases short and J 3 bases short, with 12 bases between.

The V gene is TRBV7-2, the J gene TRBJ1-1, with D possibly TRBD1 on 5 matching bases. This CDR3 contains 14 residues. CDR1 is SGHTA and CDR2 is FQGNSA in the germline V gene. V lost 3 bases, J lost 4 bases, and 12 bases lay in between. The CDR3 nucleotides are TGTGCCAGCAGCTTCGGAGGGAGGGGCACTGAAGCTTTCTTT. It translates to CASSFGGRGTEAFF.

This chain uses TRBV6-5 with TRBJ1-2; D ambiguous. Germline lookup yields CDR1 MNHEY and CDR2 SVGAGI. Trimming took off 6 bases at V and 8 bases at J, with 16 bases between the two ends. The CDR3 spans 13 residues. The CDR3 bases are TGTGCCAGCAGCCCACTAGGACGCGGGGGCTACACCTTC. The encoded protein is CASSPLGRGGYTF.

In this sample, this clone turned up a few times. The chain employs TRBV2 and TRBJ1-6, with 8 nucleotides matching TRBD1. V shed 6 bases, J shed 14 bases, and the junction held 12 bases outside the gene matches. The CDR3 has 14 amino acids. Germline loops: CDR1 SNHLY, CDR2 FYNNEI. CDR3: CASRGGTGGRSLHF. The CDR3 DNA sequence: TGTGCCAGCAGGGGGGGGACAGGCGGTAGATCCCTCCACTTT.

The V call is TRBV27, the J call TRBJ1-2; 7 bases match TRBD1. J lost 4 bases, V lost 7 bases, and 12 bases had no gene match. The CDR3 length is 15 residues. Per germline, CDR1 MNHEY and CDR2 SMNVEV (reference sequence). The DNA for the CDR3 is TGTGCCAGCAAAGAATATCGGGACAGCGGCTATGGCTACACCTTC. Protein product: CASKEYRDSGYGYTF.

V usage is TRBV6-5 and J usage is TRBJ1-1, with D unresolved. Germline V gene sequence: CDR1 MNHEY, CDR2 SVGAGI. V dropped 6 bases and J dropped 6 bases, with 17 bases sitting between them. The CDR3 is made up of 14 amino acids. In DNA form, the CDR3 reads TGTGCCAGCAGGGGGAGTGGGGTTCACTCTGAAGCTTTCTTT. The encoded protein is CASRGSGVHSEAFF.

The gene calls are TRBV14 and TRBJ1-1; 7 nucleotides line up with TRBD1. The ends lost 5 bases at V and 11 bases at J; junction bases unmatched: 5. CDR3 size: 11 residues. Germline-derived CDR1 and CDR2 are SGHDN and FVKESK. The CDR3 sequence: CASSNTGVAFF. The CDR3 nucleotides read TGTGCCAGCAGCAATACAGGGGTCGCTTTCTTT.

This clone was picked up a small number of times. The chain has TRBV12-5 and TRBJ2-7; D remains ambiguous. Trimming removed 6 bases at V and 3 bases at J, with 6 bases between. The V gene's germline CDR1 is LGHNT and CDR2 FRNRAP. The CDR3 extends over 11 amino acids. The CDR3 bases are TGTGCTAGTGGCAGTCTCTACGAGCAGTACTTC. Its protein is CASGSLYEQYF.

This clone came up a few times. The chain uses TRBV7-9 and TRBJ2-5, with D possibly TRBD2 on 5 matching bases. There are 15 residues in the CDR3. The germline V gene has CDR1 SEHNR and CDR2 FQNEAQ (reference sequence). Between the trimmed V and J ends, which lost 4 bases and 3 bases, there was a span of 15 bases. The CDR3 here is CASSSPHSEEETQYF. The DNA of the CDR3 is TGTGCCAGCAGCTCTCCGCACTCGGAGGAAGAGACCCAGTACTTC.

The rearrangement joins TRBV5-1 to TRBJ1-3; TRBD1 is a possible D gene (5 bases). Trimming pared 0 bases from V and 0 bases from J, leaving 10 bases between. This CDR3 region has 16 residues. Germline V gives CDR1 SGHRS, CDR2 YFSETQ. The CDR3 protein is CASSLGQWSSGNTIYF. For the CDR3, the DNA is TGCGCCAGCAGCTTGGGACAGTGGAGCTCTGGAAACACCATATATTTT.

The chain carries TRBV2 and TRBJ2-7, with a possible D match to TRBD1 (5 bases). The CDR3 consists of 12 residues. In germline, CDR1 is SNHLY, CDR2 FYNNEI. Trimming took off 6 bases at V and 7 bases at J, with 13 bases between the two ends. The CDR3 loop reads CASRIDGAEQYF. The CDR3 region has the DNA TGTGCCAGCAGGATTGATGGGGCGGAGCAGTACTTC.